The 25 T cell receptor beta chains below all came from one sample that was sequenced in a study of T-cell memory formation after mild COVID-19. TCRdb re-called the 5' RACE reads through MiXCR, storing one row per CDR3 protein. There are about 340,000 distinct CDR3 sequences in the sample; 20% to 25% occur only once, and around a fifth lies in the top ten. Material for sequencing was PBMCs or a T cell subset sorted from them (not recorded which). Every receptor here comes from a man aged 18 to 35 who had mild COVID-19 (a few samples of this study predate the infection). Cell type and time point are not known.

This clonotype turned up a few times. The V and J genes are TRBV6-5 and TRBJ2-3, with D unclear. The CDR3 is 10 amino acids. The ends were cut back, 10 bases at V and 5 bases at J, with 7 bases in the middle. Germline loops: CDR1 MNHEY, CDR2 SVGAGI. CDR3 region: CATSRDTQYF. CDR3 DNA sequence: TGTGCCACTTCTCGAGATACGCAGTATTTT.

This clonotype was counted between two and nine times. J is TRBJ1-5 and V is TRBV12-3 or TRBV12-4; D may be TRBD1 (5 bases). The CDR3 loop spans 13 amino acids. V lost 8 bases and J 7 bases, leaving 15 bases between the germline ends. This chain's CDR3 is CASAVGRVQPQHF. CDR3 in DNA: TGTGCCAGCGCGGTAGGCAGGGTACAGCCCCAGCATTTT.

The V and J genes are TRBV5-1 and TRBJ2-2, with D maybe TRBD2 (6 bases). Germline-derived CDR1 and CDR2 are SGHRS and YFSETQ. Between the trimmed V and J ends, which lost 4 bases and 4 bases, there was a span of 17 bases. The CDR3 covers 16 residues. This CDR3 reads CASSPRDGTFTGELFF. CDR3 in DNA: TGCGCCAGCAGCCCGCGGGACGGAACTTTCACCGGGGAGCTGTTTTTT.

This clonotype was counted many times. The chain links TRBV7-3 to TRBJ2-3; D possibly corresponds to TRBD2 (6 bases). V dropped 3 bases and J dropped 0 bases, with 7 bases sitting between them. The CDR3 extends over 14 amino acids. Germline V gene sequence: CDR1 SGHTA, CDR2 FQGTGA. As DNA, the CDR3 is TGTGCCAGCAGCTTCCGGGGGAGCACAGATACGCAGTATTTT. It translates to CASSFRGSTDTQYF.

This clonotype was found a few times. This chain links TRBV11-2 with TRBJ2-5; D is perhaps TRBD2 (6 bases). The CDR3 totals 15 residues. V dropped 5 bases and J dropped 2 bases, with 15 bases sitting between them. The germline V gene has CDR1 SGHAT and CDR2 FQNNGV. The CDR3 bases are TGTGCCAGCAGCCCCCGGGTCCGGGGGCAAGAGACCCAGTACTTC. It translates to CASSPRVRGQETQYF. Complete variable domain (other parts from reference TRBV11-2 and TRBJ2-5): EAGVAQSPRYKIIEKRQSVAFWCNPISGHATLYWYQQILGQGPKLLIQFQNNGVVDDSQLPKDRFSAERLKGVDSTLKIQPAKLEDSAVYLCASSPRVRGQETQYFGPGTRLLVL.

This clonotype has just a few counts. The gene calls are TRBV4-2 and TRBJ2-1; 7 bases line up with TRBD2. The CDR3 consists of 15 residues. Germline CDR1 LGHNA, CDR2 YNFKEQ. Trimming cost V 6 bases and J 3 bases; bases outside gene matches: 8. This chain's CDR3 is CASRKGLLSYNEQFF. The CDR3 coding sequence is TGTGCCAGCAGAAAGGGACTACTGAGCTACAATGAGCAGTTCTTC.

The chain has TRBV7-3 and TRBJ2-1; D not certain. Between the trimmed V and J ends, which lost 0 bases and 2 bases, there was a span of 11 bases. The CDR3 contains 16 residues. CDR1 is SGHTA and CDR2 is FQGTGA in the germline V gene. The CDR3 DNA sequence: TGTGCCAGCAGCTTAACCCCGACGGATACCTACAATGAGCAGTTCTTC. It yields the protein CASSLTPTDTYNEQFF.

The gene calls are TRBV7-9 and TRBJ1-1; TRBD1 aligns across 8 bases. V was pared by 4 bases and J by 1 base, with 5 bases of the junction left unmatched. Germline V gene sequence: CDR1 SEHNR, CDR2 FQNEAQ (reference sequence). The CDR3 has 15 residues. CDR3 bases: TGTGCCAGCAGCTGGACCGGGACAGGGAACACTGAAGCTTTCTTT. Protein product: CASSWTGTGNTEAFF. Full variable domain (outside the CDR3, taken from reference TRBV7-9 and TRBJ1-1): DTGVSQNPRHKITKRGQNVTFRCDPISEHNRLYWYRQTLGQGPEFLTYFQNEAQLEKSRLLSDRFSAERPKGSFSTLEIQRTEQGDSAMYLCASSWTGTGNTEAFFGQGTRLTVV.

This clonotype was counted a few times. The chain recombines TRBV19 with TRBJ2-7, with D unclear. This CDR3 region has 15 residues. The V end was cut by 5 bases, the J end by 0 bases, with 14 bases between. CDR1 is LNHDA and CDR2 is SQIVND in the germline V gene (reference sequence). The CDR3 sequence: CASSPADSYSYEQYF. CDR3 bases: TGTGCCAGTAGTCCCGCAGACTCCTACTCCTACGAGCAGTACTTC.

This clonotype turned up a few times. The chain is built from TRBV5-1 and TRBJ2-7; 7 bases align to TRBD1. This CDR3 is 17 amino acids long. V lost 1 base and J lost 3; bases outside the gene matches: 13. CDR1 and CDR2 from the germline V gene are SGHRS and YFSETQ. The CDR3 loop reads CASSLSPQGVGRYEQYF. CDR3 nucleotide sequence: TGCGCCAGCAGCTTGTCGCCGCAGGGGGTCGGGCGCTACGAGCAGTACTTC.

The J gene is TRBJ2-5, the V gene TRBV5-1; 10 bases map to TRBD2. J was trimmed by 5 bases and V by 0 bases; bases with no gene match: 7. CDR1 and CDR2 from the germline V gene are SGHRS and YFSETQ. The CDR3 runs 16 residues. This chain's CDR3 is CASSLGPAGGQETQYF. CDR3 nucleotide sequence: TGCGCCAGCAGCTTGGGCCCAGCGGGGGGGCAGGAGACCCAGTACTTC.

This chain uses TRBV7-2 with TRBJ1-5, with D unresolved. V was clipped by 5 bases and J by 3 bases, with 8 bases between them. Per germline, CDR1 SGHTA and CDR2 FQGNSA. CDR3 length: 13 amino acids. CDR3 DNA: TGTGCCAGCAGCGGACGGAACAATCAGCCCCAGCATTTT. Its protein product is CASSGRNNQPQHF.

The chain is built from TRBV16 and TRBJ1-5; possible D gene TRBD1, 5 bases. This CDR3 comprises 15 residues. Germline-derived CDR1 and CDR2 are KGHSY and FQNENV. V was clipped by 1 base and J by 6 bases, with 13 bases between them. This chain's CDR3 is CASSQFGGASQPQHF. In DNA, the CDR3 is TGTGCCAGCAGCCAATTCGGAGGGGCGTCTCAGCCCCAGCATTTT.

In this sample, this clonotype turned up a few times. Here the CDR3 DNA reads TGTGCCAGCAGCCAATCGCCCGGGGGCGGCAATCAGCCCCAGCATTTT. Its translation: CASSQSPGGGNQPQHF. V is TRBV16 and J is TRBJ1-5; TRBD1 is a possible D gene (6 bases). The V end lost 0 bases, the J end lost 2 bases, and 11 bases lay between the germline ends. Per the germline V gene, CDR1 is KGHSY and CDR2 is FQNENV. This CDR3 spans 16 amino acids.

The CDR3 reads CASSLARGNIQYF. CDR3 bases: TGCGCCAGCAGCTTGGCCCGTGGGAACATTCAGTACTTC. The genes are TRBV5-1 and TRBJ2-4; D uncertain. V was shortened by 0 bases and J by 7 bases, with 8 bases between the two germline ends. The V gene's germline CDR1 is SGHRS and CDR2 YFSETQ. This CDR3 contains 13 residues.

This clonotype was detected many times. The rearrangement links TRBV20-1 to TRBJ2-7; D remains unclear. This CDR3 region has 12 residues. The germline V gene encodes CDR1 DFQATT and CDR2 SNEGSKA (reference sequence). The ends were cut back, 2 bases at V and 0 bases at J, with 5 bases in the middle. CDR3 DNA sequence: TGCAGTGCTAGACATGACTCCTACGAGCAGTACTTC. Translating it yields CSARHDSYEQYF.

This clonotype occurred a few times. The chain is built from TRBV29-1 and TRBJ1-4, with TRBD1 matching 7 bases. Germline CDR1 reads SQVTM; CDR2 reads ANQGSEA. The junction had 6 bases not matched to a gene; V was cut back by 4 bases and J by 7 bases. This CDR3 region has 13 residues. The CDR3 reads CSVVGRGSEKLFF. CDR3 DNA sequence: TGCAGCGTTGTGGGCAGGGGGAGTGAAAAACTGTTTTTT.

The chain combines TRBV4-1 with TRBJ2-2, with D unclear. In germline, CDR1 is MGHRA, CDR2 YSYEKL. V was shortened by 1 base and J by 7 bases, with 10 bases between the two germline ends. This CDR3 is built from 14 residues. The CDR3, as DNA: TGCGCCAGCAGCCAAGCTGGAATGGTCGGGGAGCTGTTTTTT. Amino acids: CASSQAGMVGELFF.

This chain links TRBV5-1 with TRBJ1-2; 7 nucleotides match TRBD1. J gave up 6 bases and V 4 bases, and 9 bases lay outside the gene matches. This CDR3 has 14 amino acids. Germline V gene lookup returns CDR1 SGHRS and CDR2 YFSETQ. This chain's CDR3 is CASSPGGGKDGYTF. The CDR3 DNA reads as TGCGCCAGCAGCCCAGGGGGTGGAAAGGATGGCTACACCTTC.

The V call is TRBV5-1, the J call TRBJ1-1, with TRBD1 as a possible D gene (6 bases). This CDR3 comprises 14 residues. V was cut by 4 bases and J by 3 bases, with 13 bases left in between. Germline assignment: CDR1 SGHRS and CDR2 YFSETQ. This chain's CDR3 is CASSADSRYTEAFF. The CDR3 DNA follows: TGCGCCAGCAGCGCGGACAGTCGCTACACTGAAGCTTTCTTT.

The chain links TRBV4-2 to TRBJ2-7; weak D call: TRBD2 (6 bases). The germline CDR1 and CDR2 sequences are LGHNA and YNFKEQ. V was shortened by 0 bases and J by 3 bases, with 9 bases between the two germline ends. CDR3 length: 14 residues. This CDR3 reads CASSQEWRGYEQYF. Written as DNA, the CDR3 is TGTGCCAGCAGCCAAGAGTGGAGGGGCTACGAGCAGTACTTC.

The chain recombines TRBV20-1 with TRBJ1-3; 7 bases are a match to TRBD1. The germline V gene has CDR1 DFQATT and CDR2 SNEGSKA (reference sequence). Unmatched junction bases numbered 11, after V lost 6 bases and J lost 6 bases. The CDR3 covers 14 residues. The CDR3 reads CSATRQGRVNTIYF. CDR3 nucleotide sequence: TGCAGTGCGACCCGACAGGGTCGTGTAAACACCATATATTTT.

The V call is TRBV20-1, the J call TRBJ2-5, with D possibly being TRBD2 (7 bases). Germline CDR1 and CDR2: DFQATT and SNEGSKA (reference sequence). V lost 3 bases to trimming and J lost 5 bases, with 16 bases between them. The CDR3 spans 14 residues. The CDR3 protein is CSASGGGGLETQYF. The CDR3 DNA reads as TGCAGTGCTAGTGGTGGGGGGGGCCTTGAGACCCAGTACTTC.

The J gene is TRBJ1-4, the V gene TRBV5-5, with TRBD1 as a possible D gene (6 bases). Germline CDR1 reads SGHKS; CDR2 reads YYEKEE (reference sequence). Trimming took 1 base from V and 6 from J, leaving 16 bases between them. This CDR3 has 16 amino acids. The CDR3 coding sequence is TGTGCCAGCAGCTTGAGTATCAGGGGACTGGATGAAAAACTGTTTTTT. This sequence encodes CASSLSIRGLDEKLFF.

This clonotype came up a few times. The chain uses TRBV11-2 and TRBJ2-3, with D maybe TRBD2 (6 bases). This CDR3 comprises 15 residues. Trimming stripped 3 bases from V and 0 bases from J, with 10 bases between. CDR1 is SGHAT and CDR2 is FQNNGV in the germline V gene. The DNA for the CDR3 is TGTGCCAGCAGCTTCGTCGGGACTAGCACAGATACGCAGTATTTT. Amino acid sequence: CASSFVGTSTDTQYF. Full variable domain (missing parts from reference TRBV11-2 and TRBJ2-3): EAGVAQSPRYKIIEKRQSVAFWCNPISGHATLYWYQQILGQGPKLLIQFQNNGVVDDSQLPKDRFSAERLKGVDSTLKIQPAKLEDSAVYLCASSFVGTSTDTQYFGPGTRLTVL.